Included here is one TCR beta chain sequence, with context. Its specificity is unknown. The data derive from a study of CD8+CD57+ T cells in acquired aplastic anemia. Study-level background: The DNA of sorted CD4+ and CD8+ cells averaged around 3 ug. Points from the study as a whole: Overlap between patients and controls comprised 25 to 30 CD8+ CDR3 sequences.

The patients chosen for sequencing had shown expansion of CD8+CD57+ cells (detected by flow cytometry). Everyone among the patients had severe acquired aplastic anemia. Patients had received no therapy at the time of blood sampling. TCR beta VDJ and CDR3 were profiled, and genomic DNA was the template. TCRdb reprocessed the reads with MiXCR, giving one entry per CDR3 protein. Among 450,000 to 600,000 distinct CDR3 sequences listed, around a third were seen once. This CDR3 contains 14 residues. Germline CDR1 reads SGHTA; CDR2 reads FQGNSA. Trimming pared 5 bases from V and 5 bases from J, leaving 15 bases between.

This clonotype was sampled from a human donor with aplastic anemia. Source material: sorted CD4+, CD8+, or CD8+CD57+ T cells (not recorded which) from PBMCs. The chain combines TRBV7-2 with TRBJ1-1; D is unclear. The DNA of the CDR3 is TGTGCCAGCAGCCCCCTCGAGGGAAGGACTGAAGCTTTCTTT. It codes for CASSPLEGRTEAFF.